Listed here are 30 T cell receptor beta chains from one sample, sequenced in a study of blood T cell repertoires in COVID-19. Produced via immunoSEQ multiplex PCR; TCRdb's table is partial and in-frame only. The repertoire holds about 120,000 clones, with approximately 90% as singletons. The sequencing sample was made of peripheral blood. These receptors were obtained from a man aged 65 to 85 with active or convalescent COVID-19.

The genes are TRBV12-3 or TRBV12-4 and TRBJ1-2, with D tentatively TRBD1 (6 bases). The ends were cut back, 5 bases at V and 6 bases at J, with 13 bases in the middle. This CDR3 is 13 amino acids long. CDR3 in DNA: TGTGCCAGCAGTCCGCAGGACAGTGATGGCTACACCTTC. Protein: CASSPQDSDGYTF.

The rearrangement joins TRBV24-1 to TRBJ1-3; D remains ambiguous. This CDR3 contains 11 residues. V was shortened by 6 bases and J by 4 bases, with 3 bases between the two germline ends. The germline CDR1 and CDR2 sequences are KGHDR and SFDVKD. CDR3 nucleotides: TGTGCCACCAGTTCAGGAAACACCATATATTTT. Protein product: CATSSGNTIYF.

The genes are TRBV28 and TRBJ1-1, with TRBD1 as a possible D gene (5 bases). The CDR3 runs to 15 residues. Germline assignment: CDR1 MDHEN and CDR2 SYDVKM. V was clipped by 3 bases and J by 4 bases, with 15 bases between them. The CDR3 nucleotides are TGTGCCAGCAGTTTTGGTGGCAGGGAGGGCACTGAAGCTTTCTTT. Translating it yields CASSFGGREGTEAFF.

CDR3 DNA: TGCGCCAGCAGCGCCCGGACAGGCCAAGAGACCCAGTACTTC. It specifies CASSARTGQETQYF. The chain combines TRBV5-1 with TRBJ2-5, with TRBD1 matching 7 bases. Germline CDR1 SGHRS, CDR2 YFSETQ. Trimming removed 4 bases from V and 1 base from J; junction bases left unmatched: 4. The length of the CDR3 is 14 residues.

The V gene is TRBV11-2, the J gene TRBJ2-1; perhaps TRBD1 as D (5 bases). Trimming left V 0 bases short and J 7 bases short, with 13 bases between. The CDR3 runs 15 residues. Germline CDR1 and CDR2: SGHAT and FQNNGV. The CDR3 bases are TGTGCCAGCAGCTTAGAAGTACAATCAGGGAATGAGCAGTTCTTC. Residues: CASSLEVQSGNEQFF.

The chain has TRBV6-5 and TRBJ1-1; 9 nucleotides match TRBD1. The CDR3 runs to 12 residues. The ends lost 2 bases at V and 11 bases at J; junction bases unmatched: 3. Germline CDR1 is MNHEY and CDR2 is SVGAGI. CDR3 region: CASSYGDRVAFF. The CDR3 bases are TGTGCCAGCAGTTACGGGGACAGGGTGGCTTTCTTT.

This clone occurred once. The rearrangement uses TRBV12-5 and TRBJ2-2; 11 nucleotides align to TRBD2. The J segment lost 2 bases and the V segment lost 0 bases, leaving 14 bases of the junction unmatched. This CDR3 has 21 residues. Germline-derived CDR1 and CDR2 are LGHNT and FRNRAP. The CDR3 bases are TGTGCTAGTGGTTTGGTCCGACTAGCGGGAACAGGGAAACCAAACACCGGGGAGCTGTTTTTT. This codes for CASGLVRLAGTGKPNTGELFF.

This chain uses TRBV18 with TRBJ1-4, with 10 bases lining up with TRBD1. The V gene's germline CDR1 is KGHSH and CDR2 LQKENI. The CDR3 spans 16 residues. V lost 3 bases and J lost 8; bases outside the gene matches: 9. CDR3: CASSPSSGTGVEKLFF. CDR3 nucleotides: TGTGCCAGCTCACCTTCCAGCGGGACAGGGGTGGAAAAACTGTTTTTT.

The CDR3 nucleotides read TGCGCCAGCAGCTTAACAGGGGACTCTGGAAACACCATATATTTT. Protein product: CASSLTGDSGNTIYF. The rearrangement uses TRBV5-1 and TRBJ1-3, with 7 bases identical to TRBD1. CDR3 length: 15 amino acids. Germline loops: CDR1 SGHRS, CDR2 YFSETQ. Trimming took 2 bases from V and 0 from J; bases not matched to a gene: 2.

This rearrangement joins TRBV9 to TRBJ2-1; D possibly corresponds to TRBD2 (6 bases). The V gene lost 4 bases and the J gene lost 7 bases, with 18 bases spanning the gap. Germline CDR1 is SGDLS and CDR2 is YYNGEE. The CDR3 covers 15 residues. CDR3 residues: CASSPGAGTDNEQFF. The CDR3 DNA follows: TGTGCCAGCAGCCCTGGGGCCGGGACTGATAATGAGCAGTTCTTC.

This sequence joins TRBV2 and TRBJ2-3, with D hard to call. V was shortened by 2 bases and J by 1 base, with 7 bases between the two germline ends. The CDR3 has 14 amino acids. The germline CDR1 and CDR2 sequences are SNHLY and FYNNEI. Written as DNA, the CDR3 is TGTGCCAGCAGTGAAAGCTCTCGCACAGATACGCAGTATTTT. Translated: CASSESSRTDTQYF.

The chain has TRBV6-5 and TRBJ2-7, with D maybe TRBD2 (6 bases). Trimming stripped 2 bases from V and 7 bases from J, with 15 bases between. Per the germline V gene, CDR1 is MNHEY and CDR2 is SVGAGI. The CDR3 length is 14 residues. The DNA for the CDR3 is TGTGCCAGCAGTTACCCTGGACGTGCGGGGGAGCAGTACTTC. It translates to CASSYPGRAGEQYF.

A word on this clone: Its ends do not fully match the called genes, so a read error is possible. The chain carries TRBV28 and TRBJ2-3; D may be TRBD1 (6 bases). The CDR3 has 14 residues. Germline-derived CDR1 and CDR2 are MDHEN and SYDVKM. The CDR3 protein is CASRGHSSTDTQYF. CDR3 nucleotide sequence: TGTGCCAGCCGGGGACACTCGAGCACTGATACGCAGTATTTT.

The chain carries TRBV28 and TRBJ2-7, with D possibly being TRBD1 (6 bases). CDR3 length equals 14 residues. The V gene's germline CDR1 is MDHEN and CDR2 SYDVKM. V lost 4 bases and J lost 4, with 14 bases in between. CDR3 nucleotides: TGTGCCAGCAGTTCCCCCGGGACACCTTACGAGCAGTACTTC. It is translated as CASSSPGTPYEQYF.

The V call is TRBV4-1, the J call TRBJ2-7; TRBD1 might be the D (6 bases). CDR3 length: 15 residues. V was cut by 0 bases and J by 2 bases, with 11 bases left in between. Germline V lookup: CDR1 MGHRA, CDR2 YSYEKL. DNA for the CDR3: TGCGCCAGCAGCCAAGATCTAGGGGGTCCCTACGAGCAGTACTTC. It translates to CASSQDLGGPYEQYF.

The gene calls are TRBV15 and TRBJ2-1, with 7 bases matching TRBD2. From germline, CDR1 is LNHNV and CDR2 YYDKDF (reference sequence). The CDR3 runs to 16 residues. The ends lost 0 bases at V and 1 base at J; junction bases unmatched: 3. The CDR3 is CATSRDRGGSYNEQFF. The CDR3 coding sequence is TGTGCCACCAGCAGAGATCGGGGAGGGTCCTACAATGAGCAGTTCTTC.

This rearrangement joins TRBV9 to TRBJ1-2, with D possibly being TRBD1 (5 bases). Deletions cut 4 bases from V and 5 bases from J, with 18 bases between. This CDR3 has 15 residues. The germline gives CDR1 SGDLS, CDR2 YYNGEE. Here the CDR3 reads CASSPDSGSSYGYTF. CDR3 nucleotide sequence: TGTGCCAGCAGCCCAGACAGTGGCAGTTCTTATGGCTACACCTTC.

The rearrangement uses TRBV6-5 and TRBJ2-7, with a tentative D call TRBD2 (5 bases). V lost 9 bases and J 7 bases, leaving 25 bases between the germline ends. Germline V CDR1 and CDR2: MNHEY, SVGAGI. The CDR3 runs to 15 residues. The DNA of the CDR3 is TGTGCCAGTCAAAGAGGGCCCATCGGGGTGAGGGAGCAGTACTTC. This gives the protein CASQRGPIGVREQYF.

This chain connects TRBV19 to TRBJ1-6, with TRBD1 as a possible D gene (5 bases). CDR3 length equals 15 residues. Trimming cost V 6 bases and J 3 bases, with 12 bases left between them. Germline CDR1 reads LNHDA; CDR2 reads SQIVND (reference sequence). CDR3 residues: CASRSGGLYNSPLHF. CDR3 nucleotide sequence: TGTGCCAGTAGAAGCGGGGGTCTCTATAATTCACCCCTCCACTTT.

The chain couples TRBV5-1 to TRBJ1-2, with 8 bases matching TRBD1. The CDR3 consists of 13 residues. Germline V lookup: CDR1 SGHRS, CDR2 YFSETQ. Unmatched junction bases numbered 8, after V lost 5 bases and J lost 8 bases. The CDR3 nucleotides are TGCGCCAGCAGGATGGGACAGGTATACGGCTACACCTTC. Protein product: CASRMGQVYGYTF.

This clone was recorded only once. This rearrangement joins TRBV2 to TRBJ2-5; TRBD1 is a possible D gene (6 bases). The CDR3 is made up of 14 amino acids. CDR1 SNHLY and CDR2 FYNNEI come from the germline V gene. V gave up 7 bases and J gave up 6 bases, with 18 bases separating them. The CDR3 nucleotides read TGTGCCAGCATCAAGGACAGAGAACAAAAGACCCAGTACTTC. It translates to CASIKDREQKTQYF. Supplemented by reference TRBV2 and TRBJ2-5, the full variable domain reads EPEVTQTPSHQVTQMGQEVILRCVPISNHLYFYWYRQILGQKVEFLVSFYNNEISEKSEIFDDQFSVERPDGSNFTLKIRSTKLEDSAMYFCASIKDREQKTQYFGPGTRLLVL.

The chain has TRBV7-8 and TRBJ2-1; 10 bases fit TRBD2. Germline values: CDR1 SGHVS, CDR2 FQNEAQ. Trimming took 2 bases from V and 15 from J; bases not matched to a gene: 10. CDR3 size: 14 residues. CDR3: CASSLMSSGSLRFF. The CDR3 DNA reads TGTGCCAGCAGCTTAATGTCTAGCGGGAGCCTTAGGTTCTTC.

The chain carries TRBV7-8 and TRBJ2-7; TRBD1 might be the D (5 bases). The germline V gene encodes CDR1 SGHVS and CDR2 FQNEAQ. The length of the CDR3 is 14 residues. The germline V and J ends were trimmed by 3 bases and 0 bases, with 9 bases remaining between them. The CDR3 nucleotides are TGTGCCAGCAGCTTGGACACATACTCCTACGAGCAGTACTTC. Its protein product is CASSLDTYSYEQYF. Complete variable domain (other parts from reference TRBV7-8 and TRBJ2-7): GAGVSQSPRYKVAKRGQDVALRCDPISGHVSLFWYQQALGQGPEFLTYFQNEAQLDKSGLPSDRFFAERPEGSVSTLKIQRTQQEDSAVYLCASSLDTYSYEQYFGPGTRLTVT.

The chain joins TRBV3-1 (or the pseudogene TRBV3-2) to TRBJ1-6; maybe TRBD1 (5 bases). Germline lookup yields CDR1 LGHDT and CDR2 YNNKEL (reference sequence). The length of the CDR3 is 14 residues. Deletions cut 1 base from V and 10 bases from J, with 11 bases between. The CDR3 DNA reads TGTGCCAGCAGCCAAGCAGGGCGAGGATCACCCCTCCACTTT. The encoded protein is CASSQAGRGSPLHF.

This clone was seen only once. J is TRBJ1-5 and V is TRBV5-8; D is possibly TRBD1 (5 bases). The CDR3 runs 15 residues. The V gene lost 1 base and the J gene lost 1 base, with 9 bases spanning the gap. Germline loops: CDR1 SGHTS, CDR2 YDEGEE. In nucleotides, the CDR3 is TGTGCCAGCAGCTTGTTGGGGCTGAGCAATCAGCCCCAGCATTTT. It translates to CASSLLGLSNQPQHF.

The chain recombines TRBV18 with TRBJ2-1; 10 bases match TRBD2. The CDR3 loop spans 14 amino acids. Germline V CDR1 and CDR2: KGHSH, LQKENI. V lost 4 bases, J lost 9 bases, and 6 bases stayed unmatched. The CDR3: CASSQLAGMVEQFF. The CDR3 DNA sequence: TGTGCCAGCTCACAACTAGCGGGAATGGTTGAGCAGTTCTTC.

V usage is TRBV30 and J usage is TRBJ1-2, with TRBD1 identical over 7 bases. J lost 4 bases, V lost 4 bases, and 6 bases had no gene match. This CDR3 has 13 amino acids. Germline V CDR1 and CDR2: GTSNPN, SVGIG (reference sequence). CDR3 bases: TGTGCCTGGACCTCCCGGACAGGCTATGGCTACACCTTC. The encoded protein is CAWTSRTGYGYTF.

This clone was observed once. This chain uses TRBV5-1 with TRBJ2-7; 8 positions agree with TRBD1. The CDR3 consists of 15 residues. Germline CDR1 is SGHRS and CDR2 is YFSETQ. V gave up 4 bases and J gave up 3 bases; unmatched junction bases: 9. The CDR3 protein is CASSNSGGEVYEQYF. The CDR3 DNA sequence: TGCGCCAGCAGCAACTCAGGGGGCGAGGTCTACGAGCAGTACTTC.

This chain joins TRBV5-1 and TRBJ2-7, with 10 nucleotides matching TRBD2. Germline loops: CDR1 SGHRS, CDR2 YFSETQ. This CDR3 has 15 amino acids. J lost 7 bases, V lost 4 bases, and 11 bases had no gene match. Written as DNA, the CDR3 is TGCGCCAGCAGCCCTGGGGTAGCGGGAGGTCGAGAGCAGTACTTC. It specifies CASSPGVAGGREQYF.

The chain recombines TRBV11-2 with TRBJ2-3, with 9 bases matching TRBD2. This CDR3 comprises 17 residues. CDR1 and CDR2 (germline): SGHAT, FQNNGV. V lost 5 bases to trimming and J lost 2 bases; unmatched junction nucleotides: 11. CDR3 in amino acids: CASSGQTSGIPTDTQYF. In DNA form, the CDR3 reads TGTGCCAGCAGCGGTCAGACTAGCGGCATTCCCACAGATACGCAGTATTTT.